This T cell receptor (beta chain) was documented in a study of cytomegalovirus exposure and HLA in healthy donors. The table came from immunoSEQ multiplex PCR; TCRdb's copy has only in-frame clones and leaves some out. Of some 150,000 clones in the sample, approximately 86% were seen once. Study-wide results and caveats: The study put 150 to 200 TCR beta chains on its list as cytomegalovirus-associated.

Remarks on this clone: Its antigen is unknown.

Germline V lookup: CDR1 MNHEY, CDR2 SMNVEV (reference sequence). The CDR3 has 15 amino acids. J was trimmed by 4 bases and V by 5 bases; bases with no gene match: 8. While the first cohort had hundreds of subjects, the donors belonged to the separate validation cohort of roughly 120 subjects. The receptor was isolated from a young man in good health and CMV-seropositive. The specimen was PBMCs. This chain uses TRBV27 with TRBJ1-1; 9 bases are a match to TRBD1. DNA of the CDR3: TGTGCCAGCAGTAACCCGGGACAGGGAAGCACTGAAGCTTTCTTT. Amino acid sequence: CASSNPGQGSTEAFF.